The next 2 T cell receptor beta chains were all read from a single sample in a study of T-cell memory formation after mild COVID-19. TCRdb redid the calling of the 5' RACE reads with MiXCR, one entry per CDR3 protein. The repertoire holds 540,000 or so distinct CDR3 sequences, with around 20% as singletons. The sequencing input was PBMCs or a T cell subset sorted from them (not recorded which). Source of these receptors: an adult woman who had mild COVID-19 (a few samples of this study predate the infection). Cell type and time point are not known.

This clonotype was seen only once. This chain links TRBV6-5 with TRBJ2-3; 8 bases agree with TRBD1. The J segment lost 2 bases and the V segment lost 7 bases, leaving 8 bases of the junction unmatched. This CDR3 is built from 15 residues. The V gene's germline CDR1 is MNHEY and CDR2 SVGAGI. The CDR3 sequence: CASKRTGSTTDTQYF. The CDR3 bases are TGTGCCAGCAAAAGGACAGGGAGTACCACAGATACGCAGTATTTT.

This clonotype was seen once. The CDR3 DNA reads TGTGCCAGCAGCTTCGACGGGGGGGCGAGGTTGGAGACCCAGTACTTC. Protein: CASSFDGGARLETQYF. The chain carries TRBV5-4 and TRBJ2-5, with 8 bases fitting TRBD2. V was clipped by 2 bases and J by 5 bases; unmatched bases: 11. There are 16 residues in the CDR3. Germline-derived CDR1 and CDR2 are SGHNT and YYREEE (reference sequence).